This T cell receptor beta chain was recovered during a study of OX40 agonist ivuxolimab in advanced cancers. Overall study context: Patients got intravenous ivuxolimab at 0.01 to 10 mg/kg every 2 weeks.

Turning to this clone: The antigen remains undetermined.

Clones were sequenced by immunoSEQ multiplex PCR, and TCRdb holds only the in-frame ones, with some missing. The table lists roughly 63,000 clones, 89% of them singletons, with 9.5% to 15% in the top ten. The CDR3 extends over 15 amino acids. CDR1 is SGHDT, CDR2 YYEEEE, per germline. With V trimmed by 4 bases and J by 1 base, 8 bases remained unmatched. Study-level points and caveats: At 0.1 to 3.0 mg/kg and by week 6, CD4+ and CD8+ T cells in the blood had expanded clonally.

Patients had blood sampled at baseline and again on cycle 4 day 1 and cycle 7 day 1. The specimen comprised CD4+ or CD8+ T cells sorted from blood, sampled in a trial of the OX40 agonist ivuxolimab. The source of this sequence is an adult with an advanced solid tumor such as melanoma, head and neck, liver or kidney cancer. The genes are TRBV5-6 and TRBJ2-7; 7 bases fit TRBD1. In DNA, the CDR3 is TGTGCCAGCAGCGGAACCGGGACAGATTCCTACGAGCAGTACTTC. Amino acid sequence: CASSGTGTDSYEQYF. Combining the CDR3 with reference TRBV5-6 and TRBJ2-7 gives the whole variable domain DAGVTQSPTHLIKTRGQQVTLRCSPKSGHDTVSWYQQALGQGPQFIFQYYEEEERQRGNFPDRFSGHQFPNYSSELNVNALLLGDSALYLCASSGTGTDSYEQYFGPGTRLTVT.